These 28 T cell receptor beta chains were sequenced from one sample in a study of OX40 agonist ivuxolimab in advanced cancers. Repertoires were generated with immunoSEQ multiplex PCR, while TCRdb's copy carries only in-frame clones and drops some. The sample consists of 6,500 to 8,000 clones, about 85% of them appearing once. The sequencing here drew on CD4+ or CD8+ T cells sorted from blood, taken in a trial of the OX40 agonist ivuxolimab. The receptors here all came from an adult with an advanced solid tumor such as melanoma, head and neck, liver or kidney cancer.

This chain links TRBV30 with TRBJ1-4; 7 bases are a match to TRBD1. V dropped 2 bases and J dropped 8; count of bases not matched to a gene: 14. This CDR3 is built from 16 residues. Germline V CDR1 and CDR2: GTSNPN, SVGIG (reference sequence). The CDR3 nucleotides are TGTGCCTGGAGTTGGGACGACAGGGAGGAACTCGAAAAACTGTTTTTT. Translated, it gives CAWSWDDREELEKLFF.

The rearrangement joins TRBV7-7 to TRBJ2-6; no firm D call. CDR3 length equals 16 residues. Germline CDR1 SSHAT, CDR2 FNYEAQ (reference sequence). Deletions cut 3 bases from V and 5 bases from J, with 14 bases between. CDR3 coding DNA: TGTGCCAGCAGCTTGACTTCACAAAGTCGGGCCAACGTCCTGACTTTC. This codes for CASSLTSQSRANVLTF.

This rearrangement joins TRBV5-4 to TRBJ2-7; D might be TRBD1 or TRBD2, each matching 5 bases. The CDR3 consists of 13 residues. V was trimmed by 2 bases and J by 3 bases, leaving 9 bases between them. The germline CDR1 and CDR2 sequences are SGHNT and YYREEE (reference sequence). CDR3: CASSFGGSYEQYF. The CDR3 coding sequence is TGTGCCAGCAGCTTTGGGGGAAGCTACGAGCAGTACTTC.

The chain joins TRBV7-8 to TRBJ1-1; 8 bases are shared with TRBD1. J lost 3 bases, V lost 5 bases, and 5 bases had no gene match. CDR1 and CDR2 (germline): SGHVS, FQNEAQ. The CDR3 extends over 14 amino acids. CDR3 loop: CASSARGRDTEAFF. As DNA, the CDR3 is TGTGCCAGCAGCGCCAGGGGGCGTGACACTGAAGCTTTCTTT.

This clone was seen once. The chain carries TRBV5-6 and TRBJ2-3, with 8 bases identical to TRBD1. The CDR3 is made up of 15 amino acids. Losses at the gene ends were 2 bases for V and 5 bases for J; bases not matched to a gene: 7. Germline V gene sequence: CDR1 SGHDT, CDR2 YYEEEE. CDR3 sequence: CASSFPETGVDTQYF. The CDR3 nucleotides read TGTGCCAGCAGCTTCCCCGAGACAGGGGTAGATACGCAGTATTTT.

The chain is built from TRBV5-4 and TRBJ2-7; 9 bases agree with TRBD1. The germline V gene has CDR1 SGHNT and CDR2 YYREEE (reference sequence). V was clipped by 4 bases and J by 7 bases; unmatched bases: 6. CDR3 size: 13 residues. The CDR3 nucleotides read TGTGCCAGCAGCGCGGACAGGGGCAGGGAGCAGTACTTC. Translated, it gives CASSADRGREQYF.

The rearrangement joins TRBV6-5 to TRBJ2-1; 10 bases agree with TRBD2. V lost 4 bases, J lost 3 bases, and 0 bases stayed unmatched. Germline V gives CDR1 MNHEY, CDR2 SVGAGI. The CDR3 is 14 residues long. The CDR3 loop is CASSWTSGYNEQFF. Here the CDR3 DNA reads TGTGCCAGCAGTTGGACTAGCGGCTACAATGAGCAGTTCTTC.

V and J are TRBV6-5 and TRBJ2-1; TRBD2 matches 11 bases. This CDR3 comprises 15 residues. Germline trimming cut 5 bases from V and 2 bases from J; bases unmatched to any gene: 2. Germline assignment: CDR1 MNHEY and CDR2 SVGAGI. CDR3 region: CASSRLAGPYNEQFF. The DNA of the CDR3 is TGTGCCAGCAGTAGACTAGCGGGACCCTACAATGAGCAGTTCTTC.

This clone appeared a few times. The chain recombines TRBV4-2 with TRBJ1-5; possible D gene TRBD1, 5 bases. The V and J ends lost 3 bases and 6 bases respectively, with 12 bases between them. Germline CDR1 reads LGHNA; CDR2 reads YNFKEQ. The CDR3 runs to 14 residues. The CDR3 nucleotides read TGTGCCAGCAGCCAGACAGCTGGGGGTCAGCCCCAGCATTTT. It translates to CASSQTAGGQPQHF.

This rearrangement joins TRBV28 to TRBJ2-1, with 11 bases that match TRBD2. Trimming cost V 5 bases and J 8 bases; bases outside gene matches: 11. Germline V gene lookup returns CDR1 MDHEN and CDR2 SYDVKM. CDR3 length: 16 amino acids. CDR3 bases: TGTGCCAGCAGTGCTACGACTAGCGGGACTGGAGATGAGCAGTTCTTC. It specifies CASSATTSGTGDEQFF.

CDR3 DNA sequence: TGTGCCAGCAGTTTCCTTTCAGGGACCATGAACACTGAAGCTTTCTTT. Its protein product is CASSFLSGTMNTEAFF. V usage is TRBV28 and J usage is TRBJ1-1; possible D gene TRBD1, 5 bases. The germline V and J ends were trimmed by 3 bases and 0 bases, with 14 bases remaining between them. Germline V lookup: CDR1 MDHEN, CDR2 SYDVKM. This CDR3 comprises 16 residues.

The chain carries TRBV5-1 and TRBJ1-2, with D possibly matching TRBD1 (6 bases). The V end was cut by 4 bases, the J end by 3 bases, with 13 bases between. The CDR3 is 14 residues long. The germline V gene has CDR1 SGHRS and CDR2 YFSETQ. Here the CDR3 DNA reads TGCGCCAGCAGCCCGGAACAGGGTTACTATGGCTACACCTTC. This codes for CASSPEQGYYGYTF.

CDR3 loop: CASSLGRQETQYF. CDR3 DNA: TGTGCCAGCAGCTTGGGCCGGCAAGAGACCCAGTACTTC. V gene TRBV5-6 combines with J gene TRBJ2-5, with no clear D. In germline, CDR1 is SGHDT, CDR2 YYEEEE. This CDR3 spans 13 amino acids. The V and J ends lost 0 bases and 2 bases respectively, with 5 bases between them.

The rearrangement links TRBV5-6 to TRBJ2-2; 9 nucleotides agree with TRBD2. CDR1 is SGHDT, CDR2 YYEEEE, per germline. This CDR3 spans 16 amino acids. Unmatched junction bases numbered 7, after V lost 0 bases and J lost 7 bases. This CDR3 reads CASSLALAGWSGELFF. The DNA of the CDR3 is TGTGCCAGCAGCTTGGCGCTAGCGGGATGGAGCGGGGAGCTGTTTTTT.

The chain employs TRBV2 and TRBJ1-1; D is undetermined. Germline V gives CDR1 SNHLY, CDR2 FYNNEI. The V end lost 0 bases, the J end lost 6 bases, and 17 bases lay between the germline ends. The CDR3 is made up of 16 amino acids. Here the CDR3 DNA reads TGTGCCAGCAGTGAAGCTCTCACCGGGCCTCGGGCTGAAGCTTTCTTT. As protein: CASSEALTGPRAEAFF.

This clone was picked up one time. Its ends do not fully match the called genes, so a read error is possible. The rearrangement uses TRBV5-6 and TRBJ1-1, with 9 nucleotides matching TRBD1. In germline, CDR1 is SGHDT, CDR2 YYEEEE. The CDR3 is made up of 15 amino acids. The CDR3 sequence: CASSLGQGGITKAFF. CDR3 sequence (DNA): TGTGCCAGCAGCTTGGGACAGGGGGGTATCACTAAAGCTTTCTTT.

The chain joins TRBV19 to TRBJ2-3, with a possible D match to TRBD1 (5 bases). This CDR3 is built from 15 residues. Germline V gives CDR1 LNHDA, CDR2 SQIVND (reference sequence). Trimming shortened V by 5 bases and J by 0 bases, and 12 bases separated the two germline ends. Written as DNA, the CDR3 is TGTGCCAGTAGTTCATTAGGGGCTAGCACAGATACGCAGTATTTT. This translates into CASSSLGASTDTQYF.

J is TRBJ2-3 and V is TRBV13; 11 bases match TRBD2. The CDR3 spans 15 residues. Germline V CDR1 and CDR2: PRHDT, FYEKMQ (reference sequence). The ends lost 5 bases at V and 2 bases at J; junction bases unmatched: 3. CDR3 loop: CASSQGLAATDTQYF. The CDR3, as DNA: TGTGCCAGCAGCCAGGGACTAGCGGCCACAGATACGCAGTATTTT.

The V call is TRBV7-3, the J call TRBJ2-7, with a possible D match to TRBD2 (5 bases). Between the trimmed V and J ends, which lost 4 bases and 7 bases, there was a span of 14 bases. Germline lookup yields CDR1 SGHTA and CDR2 FQGTGA. This CDR3 contains 13 residues. CDR3 amino acids: CASSSSGPGEQYF. DNA of the CDR3: TGTGCCAGCAGCTCCTCGGGTCCGGGAGAGCAGTACTTC.

This rearrangement joins TRBV5-8 to TRBJ2-7; D ambiguous. Germline CDR1 and CDR2: SGHTS and YDEGEE. V dropped 0 bases and J dropped 4 bases, with 8 bases sitting between them. CDR3 length: 13 residues. The CDR3 reads CASSLGSGYEQYF. The CDR3 nucleotides are TGTGCCAGCAGCTTGGGGTCCGGTTACGAGCAGTACTTC. The complete variable domain, with remaining parts taken from reference TRBV5-8 and TRBJ2-7, reads EAGVTQSPTHLIKTRGQQATLRCSPISGHTSVYWYQQALGLGLQFLLWYDEGEERNRGNFPPRFSGRQFPNYSSELNVNALELEDSALYLCASSLGSGYEQYFGPGTRLTVT.

The chain has TRBV5-6 and TRBJ2-3; D unresolved. This CDR3 region has 14 residues. Trimming took off 0 bases at V and 4 bases at J, with 9 bases between the two ends. Germline V lookup: CDR1 SGHDT, CDR2 YYEEEE. Written as DNA, the CDR3 is TGTGCCAGCAGCTTGGACGCCTCCCCAGATACGCAGTATTTT. It encodes CASSLDASPDTQYF. Full variable domain (remainder filled in from reference TRBV5-6 and TRBJ2-3): DAGVTQSPTHLIKTRGQQVTLRCSPKSGHDTVSWYQQALGQGPQFIFQYYEEEERQRGNFPDRFSGHQFPNYSSELNVNALLLGDSALYLCASSLDASPDTQYFGPGTRLTVL.

This clone was seen just once. V and J are TRBV15 and TRBJ1-1; 7 bases are a match to TRBD1. V lost 8 bases, J lost 3 bases, and 6 bases stayed unmatched. The germline gives CDR1 LNHNV, CDR2 YYDKDF (reference sequence). There are 13 residues in the CDR3. DNA of the CDR3: TGTGCCACCTGGAGACAGGGACACACTGAAGCTTTCTTT. As protein: CATWRQGHTEAFF.

This chain uses TRBV29-1 with TRBJ2-7; D unclear. In germline, CDR1 is SQVTM, CDR2 ANQGSEA. The length of the CDR3 is 14 residues. V lost 2 bases and J 1 base, leaving 12 bases between the germline ends. The DNA for the CDR3 is TGCAGCGTTGAAATCGCAGGCCTATCCTACGAGCAGTACTTC. Its protein product is CSVEIAGLSYEQYF.

The genes are TRBV11-2 and TRBJ1-2; D is unclear. Germline assignment: CDR1 SGHAT and CDR2 FQNNGV. V was clipped by 5 bases and J by 3 bases, with 16 bases between them. CDR3 size: 15 residues. For the CDR3, the DNA is TGTGCCAGCAGCCATTCGGGGTCACTCTACTATGGCTACACCTTC. Protein product: CASSHSGSLYYGYTF.

This clone was recorded a few times. The chain couples TRBV7-8 to TRBJ1-1; D call uncertain. Trimming took 1 base from V and 1 from J, leaving 4 bases between them. Per germline, CDR1 SGHVS and CDR2 FQNEAQ. The CDR3 has 13 residues. As DNA, the CDR3 is TGTGCCAGCAGCTTAGTTGGGAACACTGAAGCTTTCTTT. Its protein product is CASSLVGNTEAFF.

This clone was picked up one time. The J gene is TRBJ2-7, the V gene TRBV7-8; D might be TRBD1 (6 bases). The length of the CDR3 is 13 residues. Trimming took off 5 bases at V and 6 bases at J, with 14 bases between the two ends. Germline V gives CDR1 SGHVS, CDR2 FQNEAQ. The CDR3 spells CASSRGAGAEQYF. The CDR3 DNA sequence: TGTGCCAGCAGCCGAGGGGCAGGGGCCGAGCAGTACTTC.

The rearrangement uses TRBV7-9 and TRBJ2-7; D is undetermined. This CDR3 contains 13 residues. The ends were cut back, 3 bases at V and 0 bases at J, with 6 bases in the middle. Germline CDR1 and CDR2: SEHNR and FQNEAQ (reference sequence). The CDR3 sequence: CASSLDPSYEQYF. Here the CDR3 DNA reads TGTGCCAGCAGCTTGGACCCCTCCTACGAGCAGTACTTC.

This clone was counted a few times. The CDR3: CASSHYQDSGNSYNEQFF. In nucleotides, the CDR3 is TGTGCCAGCAGCCATTATCAGGACTCGGGGAACTCCTACAATGAGCAGTTCTTC. The chain couples TRBV28 to TRBJ2-1; D is possibly TRBD2 (5 bases). The CDR3 covers 18 residues. The V end lost 6 bases, the J end lost 0 bases, and 21 bases lay between the germline ends. Germline V gene sequence: CDR1 MDHEN, CDR2 SYDVKM.